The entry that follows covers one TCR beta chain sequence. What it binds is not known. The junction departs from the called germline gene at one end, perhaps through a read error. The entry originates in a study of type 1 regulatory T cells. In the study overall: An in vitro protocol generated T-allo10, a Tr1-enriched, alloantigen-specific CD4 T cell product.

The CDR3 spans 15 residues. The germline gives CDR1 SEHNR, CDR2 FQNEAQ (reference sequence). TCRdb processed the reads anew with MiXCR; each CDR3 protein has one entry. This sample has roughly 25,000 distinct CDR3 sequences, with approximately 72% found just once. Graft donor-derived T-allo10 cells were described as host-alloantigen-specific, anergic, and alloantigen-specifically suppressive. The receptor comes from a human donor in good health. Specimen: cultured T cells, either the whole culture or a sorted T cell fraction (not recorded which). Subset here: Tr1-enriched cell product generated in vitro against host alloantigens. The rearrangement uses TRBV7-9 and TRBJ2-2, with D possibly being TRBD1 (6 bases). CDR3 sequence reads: CASSLATGLTRELFF. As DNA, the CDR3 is TGTGCCAGCAGCTTAGCGACAGGACTCACCCGGGAGCTGTTTTTT.